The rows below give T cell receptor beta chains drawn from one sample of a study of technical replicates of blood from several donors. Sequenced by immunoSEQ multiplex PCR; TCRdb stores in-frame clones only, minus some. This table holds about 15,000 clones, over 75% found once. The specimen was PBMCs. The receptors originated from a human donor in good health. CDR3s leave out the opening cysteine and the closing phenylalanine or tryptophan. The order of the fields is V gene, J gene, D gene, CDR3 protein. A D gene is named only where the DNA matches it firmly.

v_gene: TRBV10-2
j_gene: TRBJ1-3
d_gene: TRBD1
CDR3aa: ASSESRQTGGRNTIY

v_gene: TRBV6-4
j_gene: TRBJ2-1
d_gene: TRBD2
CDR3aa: ASSVISGRTAINEQF

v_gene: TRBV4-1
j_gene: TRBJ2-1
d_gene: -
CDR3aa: ASSQSPYNEQF

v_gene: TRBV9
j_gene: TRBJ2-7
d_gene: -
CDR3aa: ASSVDRGEQY

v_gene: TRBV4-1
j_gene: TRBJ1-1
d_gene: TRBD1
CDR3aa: ASSRDSSYTEAF

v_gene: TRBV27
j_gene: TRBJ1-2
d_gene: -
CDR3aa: ASSRGTFYGYT

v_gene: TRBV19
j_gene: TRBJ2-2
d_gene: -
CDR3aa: ASKAARNTGELF

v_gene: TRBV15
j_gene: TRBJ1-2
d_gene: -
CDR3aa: ATSRDLTVFGYT

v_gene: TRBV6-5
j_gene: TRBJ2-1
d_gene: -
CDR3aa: ASSYSVVGGNEQF

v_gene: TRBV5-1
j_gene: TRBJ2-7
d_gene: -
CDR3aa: ASSLVDKSYEQY

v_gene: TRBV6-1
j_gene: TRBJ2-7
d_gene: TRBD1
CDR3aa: ASSGGQGARGEQY

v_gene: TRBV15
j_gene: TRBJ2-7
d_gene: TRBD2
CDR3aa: ATSRDLAGSNYEQY

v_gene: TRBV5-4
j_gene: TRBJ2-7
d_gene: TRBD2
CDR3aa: ASSLREGGEQY

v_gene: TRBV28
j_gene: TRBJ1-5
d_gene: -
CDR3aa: ASRQTKDRGGYSNQPQH

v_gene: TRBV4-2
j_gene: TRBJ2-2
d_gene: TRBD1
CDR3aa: ASSQDGTGGSGELF

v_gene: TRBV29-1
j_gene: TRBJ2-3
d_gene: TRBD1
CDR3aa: SGNRGLGTDTQY

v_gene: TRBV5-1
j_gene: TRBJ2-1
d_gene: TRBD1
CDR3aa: ASSLPGQTYNEQF

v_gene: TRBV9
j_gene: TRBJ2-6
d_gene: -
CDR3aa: ASSQQGSGANVLT

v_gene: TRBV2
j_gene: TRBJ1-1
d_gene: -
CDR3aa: ASSARGLREEAF

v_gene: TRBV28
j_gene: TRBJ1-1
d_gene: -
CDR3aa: ASSSNSGITEAF

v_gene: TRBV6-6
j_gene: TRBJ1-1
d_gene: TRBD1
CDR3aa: ASSYSTGGTEAF

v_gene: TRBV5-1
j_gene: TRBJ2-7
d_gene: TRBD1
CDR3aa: ASSLGGQVVEAQY

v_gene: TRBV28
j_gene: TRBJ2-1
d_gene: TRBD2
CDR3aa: ASSFFAGGPGEQF

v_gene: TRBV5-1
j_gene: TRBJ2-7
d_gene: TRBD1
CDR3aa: ASSYITGDEQY

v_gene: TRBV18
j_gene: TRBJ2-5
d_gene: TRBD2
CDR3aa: ASSPMLREGRETQY

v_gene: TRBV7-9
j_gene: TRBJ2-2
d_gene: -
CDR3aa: ASSLVAGGELF

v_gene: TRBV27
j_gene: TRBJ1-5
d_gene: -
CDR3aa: ASSFSGVKPQH

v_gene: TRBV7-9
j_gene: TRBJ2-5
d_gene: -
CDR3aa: ASSPVAEETQY

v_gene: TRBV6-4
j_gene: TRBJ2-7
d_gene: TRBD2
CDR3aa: ASSDGTSGSEQY

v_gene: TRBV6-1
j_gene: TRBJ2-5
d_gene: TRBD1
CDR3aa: ASSEGPQGSETQY

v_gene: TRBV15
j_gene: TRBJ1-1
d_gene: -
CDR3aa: ATSRDYSPPENTEAF

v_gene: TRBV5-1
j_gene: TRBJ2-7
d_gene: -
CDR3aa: ASSSDIWEQY

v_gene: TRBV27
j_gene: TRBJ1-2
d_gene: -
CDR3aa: ASRPGTDYGYT

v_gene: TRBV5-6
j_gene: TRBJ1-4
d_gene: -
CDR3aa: ASSYRTNNEKLF

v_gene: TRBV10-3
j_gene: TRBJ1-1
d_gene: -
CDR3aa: AISGRQGSDTEAF

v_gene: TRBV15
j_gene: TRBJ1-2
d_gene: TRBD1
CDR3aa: ATSRQGVKDGYT

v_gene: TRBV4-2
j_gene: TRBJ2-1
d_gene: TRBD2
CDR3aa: ASSQDYLAGYNEQF

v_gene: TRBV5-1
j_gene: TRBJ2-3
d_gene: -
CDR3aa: ASSLFAGQDTQY

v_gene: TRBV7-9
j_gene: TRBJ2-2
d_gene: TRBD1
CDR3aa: ASSPGTGGLGELF

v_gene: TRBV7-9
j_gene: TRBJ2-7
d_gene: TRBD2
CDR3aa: ASSYREGTRGYEQY

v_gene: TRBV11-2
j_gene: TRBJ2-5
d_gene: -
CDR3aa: ASSLGAGPQETQY

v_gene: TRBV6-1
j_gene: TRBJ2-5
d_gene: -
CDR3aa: ASSEGTAPQETQY

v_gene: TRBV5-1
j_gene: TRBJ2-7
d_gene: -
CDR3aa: ASSLAETFNYEQY

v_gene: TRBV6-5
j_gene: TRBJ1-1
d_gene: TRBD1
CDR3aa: ASSSRTGGIEAF

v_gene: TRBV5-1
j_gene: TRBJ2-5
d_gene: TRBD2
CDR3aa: ASSLGTSGSGETQY

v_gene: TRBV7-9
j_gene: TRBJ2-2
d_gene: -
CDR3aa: ASSLQGGTTGELF

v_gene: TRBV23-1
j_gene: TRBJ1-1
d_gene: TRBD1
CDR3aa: ASSQPGQGAGSNTEAF

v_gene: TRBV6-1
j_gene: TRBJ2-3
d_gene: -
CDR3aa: ASTNIPGDTQY

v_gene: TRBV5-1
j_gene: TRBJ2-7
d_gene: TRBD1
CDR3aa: ASSFSSGTGSTYEQY

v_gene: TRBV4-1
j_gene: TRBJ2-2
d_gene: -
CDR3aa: ASSQDSIVRNTGELF

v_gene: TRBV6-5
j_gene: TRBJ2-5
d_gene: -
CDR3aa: ASSSPLGGETQY

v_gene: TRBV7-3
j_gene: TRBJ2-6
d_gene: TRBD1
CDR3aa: ASSRKTGGSGANVLT

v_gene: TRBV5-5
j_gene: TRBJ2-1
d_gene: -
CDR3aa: ASSLLVGSNNEQF

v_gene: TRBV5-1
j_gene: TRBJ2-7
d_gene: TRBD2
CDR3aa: ASSLGLAGAYEQY

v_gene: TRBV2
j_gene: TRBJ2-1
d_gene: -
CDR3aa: ASSAFAGSLYNEQF

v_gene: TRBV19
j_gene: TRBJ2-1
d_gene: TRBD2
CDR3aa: ASSIGLADYNEQF

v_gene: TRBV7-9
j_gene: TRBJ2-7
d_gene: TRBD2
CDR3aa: ASSSTSGTYEQY

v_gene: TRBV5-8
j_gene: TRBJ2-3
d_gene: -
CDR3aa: ASIADRLTDTQY

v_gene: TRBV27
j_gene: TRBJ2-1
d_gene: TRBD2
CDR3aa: ASSPPGVGLAGGRGDYNEQF

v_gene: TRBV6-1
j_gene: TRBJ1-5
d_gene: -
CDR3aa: ASRWAGQSNQPQH